These 21 T cell receptor beta chains came from one sample sequenced in a study of shared clonotypes between healthy human individuals. The assay was immunoSEQ multiplex PCR, and TCRdb's table has in-frame clones only and misses some. Of around 2.5 million clones in the sample, more than 85% were seen once. The sequenced sample was naive CD4+ T cells from PBMCs. The subset denotes: CD45RA+ positively selected. These receptors were obtained from a man aged 18 to 29 in good health. Some clones in this sample may be carry-over from other donors' samples.

The rearrangement joins TRBV5-1 to TRBJ2-1; 9 bases agree with TRBD1. This CDR3 comprises 15 residues. Trimming removed 3 bases from V and 4 bases from J; junction bases left unmatched: 5. Germline V lookup: CDR1 SGHRS, CDR2 YFSETQ. CDR3 DNA sequence: TGCGCCAGCAGCTCCAACAGGGGGCTTTACAATGAGCAGTTCTTC. This gives the protein CASSSNRGLYNEQFF.

To note about this clone: Other nucleotide sequences in the sample specify the same CDR3. This chain links TRBV7-3 with TRBJ2-3; D unclear. The V and J ends lost 5 bases and 6 bases respectively, with 9 bases between them. Germline CDR1 is SGHTA and CDR2 is FQGTGA. The CDR3 is 12 residues long. This CDR3 reads CASSLTGDTQYF. The CDR3 DNA reads TGTGCCAGCAGCCTGACTGGGGATACGCAGTATTTT.

The rearrangement uses TRBV28 and TRBJ1-3; D gene ambiguous. CDR3 length: 14 residues. In germline, CDR1 is MDHEN, CDR2 SYDVKM. The germline V and J ends were trimmed by 6 bases and 7 bases, with 16 bases remaining between them. The CDR3 bases are TGTGCCAGCAGGGAGGTCGGATTGGGGAACACCATATATTTT. Amino acids: CASREVGLGNTIYF.

This clone occurred once. The chain joins TRBV27 to TRBJ1-2; TRBD1 aligns across 9 bases. Germline trimming cut 6 bases from V and 4 bases from J; bases unmatched to any gene: 15. Germline V CDR1 and CDR2: MNHEY, SMNVEV (reference sequence). CDR3 length: 17 residues. The chain's CDR3 is CASSWIAGTGRPYGYTF. CDR3 in DNA: TGTGCCAGCAGCTGGATCGCCGGGACAGGGAGGCCCTATGGCTACACCTTC.

This chain links TRBV13 with TRBJ2-5; maybe TRBD1 (6 bases). The CDR3 sequence is 16 residues long. The V gene's germline CDR1 is PRHDT and CDR2 FYEKMQ (reference sequence). The V and J ends lost 4 bases and 4 bases respectively, with 19 bases between them. The CDR3 DNA reads TGTGCCAGCAGCTCCACCGGGACACGGCTATCAGAGACCCAGTACTTC. Its translation: CASSSTGTRLSETQYF.

The chain couples TRBV4-1 to TRBJ1-5; tentatively, D is TRBD1 (5 bases). CDR3 length: 15 residues. With 2 bases removed from V and 5 bases from J, the gap between germline ends came to 13 bases. The germline V gene encodes CDR1 MGHRA and CDR2 YSYEKL. The CDR3 region is CASSQWGGFYQPQHF. In DNA, the CDR3 is TGCGCCAGCAGCCAATGGGGGGGGTTCTATCAGCCCCAGCATTTT.

V gene TRBV28 combines with J gene TRBJ1-4; D call uncertain. Germline V gives CDR1 MDHEN, CDR2 SYDVKM. The CDR3 is made up of 15 amino acids. Trimming left V 5 bases short and J 3 bases short, with 13 bases between. The CDR3: CASSLSPAANEKLFF. The CDR3, as DNA: TGTGCCAGCAGTCTCAGTCCGGCGGCTAATGAAAAACTGTTTTTT.

This chain links TRBV7-3 with TRBJ2-6, with no clear D. This CDR3 is built from 15 residues. Germline V gene data show CDR1 as SGHTA and CDR2 as FQGTGA. Trimming left V 6 bases short and J 0 bases short, with 9 bases between. CDR3 sequence reads: CASSQRSSGANVLTF. CDR3 nucleotides: TGTGCCAGCAGTCAACGGAGCTCTGGGGCCAACGTCCTGACTTTC.

The rearrangement uses TRBV11-2 and TRBJ2-7; 7 bases are shared with TRBD1. With V trimmed by 4 bases and J by 2 bases, 5 bases remained unmatched. Germline CDR1 is SGHAT and CDR2 is FQNNGV. The CDR3 runs 14 residues. DNA for the CDR3: TGTGCCAGCAGCTCAACGGACAGGCCCTACGAGCAGTACTTC. It translates to CASSSTDRPYEQYF.

Points on this clone: The sample holds other DNA sequences that translate to the same CDR3. The chain is built from TRBV28 and TRBJ2-7, with 7 bases fitting TRBD1. With V trimmed by 5 bases and J by 2 bases, 6 bases remained unmatched. The CDR3 loop spans 14 amino acids. CDR1 is MDHEN, CDR2 SYDVKM, per germline. The CDR3 DNA is TGTGCCAGCAGTCCCCCCCAGGGGGCCTACGAGCAGTACTTC. Residues: CASSPPQGAYEQYF. The complete variable domain, with remaining parts taken from reference TRBV28 and TRBJ2-7, reads DVKVTQSSRYLVKRTGEKVFLECVQDMDHENMFWYRQDPGLGLRLIYFSYDVKMKEKGDIPEGYSVSREKKERFSLILESASTNQTSMYLCASSPPQGAYEQYFGPGTRLTVT.

The chain recombines TRBV5-1 with TRBJ2-2, with D tentatively TRBD1 (6 bases). The length of the CDR3 is 16 residues. Germline-derived CDR1 and CDR2 are SGHRS and YFSETQ. The germline V and J ends were trimmed by 0 bases and 0 bases, with 9 bases remaining between them. For the CDR3, the DNA is TGCGCCAGCAGCTTGGGCCGGACAGCGAACACCGGGGAGCTGTTTTTT. The encoded protein is CASSLGRTANTGELFF. The whole variable domain, remainder taken from reference TRBV5-1 and TRBJ2-2, is KAGVTQTPRYLIKTRGQQVTLSCSPISGHRSVSWYQQTPGQGLQFLFEYFSETQRNKGNFPGRFSGRQFSNSRSEMNVSTLELGDSALYLCASSLGRTANTGELFFGEGSRLTVL.

The chain joins TRBV4-3 to TRBJ2-2; D unresolved. The CDR3 has 15 residues. Germline loops: CDR1 LGHNA, CDR2 YSLEER. Trimming left V 3 bases short and J 2 bases short, with 10 bases between. The CDR3 loop reads CASSHGPRNTGELFF. The CDR3 DNA reads as TGCGCCAGCAGCCACGGTCCCCGTAACACCGGGGAGCTGTTTTTT.

The chain couples TRBV7-2 to TRBJ1-5; TRBD1 aligns across 10 bases. The CDR3 length is 17 residues. V lost 5 bases, J lost 4 bases, and 11 bases stayed unmatched. CDR1 and CDR2 (germline): SGHTA, FQGNSA. CDR3 amino acids: CASSDDRGRMGNQPQHF. CDR3 DNA: TGTGCCAGCAGCGACGACAGGGGGCGCATGGGGAATCAGCCCCAGCATTTT.

The genes are TRBV7-9 and TRBJ2-3, with D maybe TRBD1 (5 bases). Looked up from germline, CDR1 is SEHNR and CDR2 is FQNEAQ (reference sequence). V was clipped by 5 bases and J by 5 bases, with 8 bases between them. The CDR3 extends over 12 amino acids. The CDR3 loop is CASSPRVDTQYF. The CDR3 bases are TGTGCCAGCAGCCCCAGGGTAGATACGCAGTATTTT.

The V gene is TRBV4-2, the J gene TRBJ2-5; possible D gene TRBD2, 6 bases. The CDR3 covers 15 residues. Germline V gives CDR1 LGHNA, CDR2 YNFKEQ. The V end lost 4 bases, the J end lost 4 bases, and 16 bases lay between the germline ends. CDR3 in DNA: TGTGCCAGCAGCCGGACCCTTCGGGAGCCAGAGACCCAGTACTTC. The encoded protein is CASSRTLREPETQYF.

This rearrangement joins TRBV28 to TRBJ1-5; possibly TRBD1 for D (5 bases). The CDR3 consists of 14 residues. Germline values: CDR1 MDHEN, CDR2 SYDVKM. Trimming pared 7 bases from V and 3 bases from J, leaving 13 bases between. DNA for the CDR3: TGTGCCAGCACCCCTGTCAGGGTCAATCAGCCCCAGCATTTT. This encodes CASTPVRVNQPQHF.

This sequence joins TRBV5-4 and TRBJ2-1, with D perhaps TRBD2 (6 bases). Deletions cut 0 bases from V and 4 bases from J, with 14 bases between. Germline assignment: CDR1 SGHNT and CDR2 YYREEE (reference sequence). CDR3 length: 16 residues. CDR3 DNA: TGTGCCAGCAGCTTGGCCTTTCGGGGGACTTACAATGAGCAGTTCTTC. Translation: CASSLAFRGTYNEQFF.

CDR3 sequence reads: CASSIPSSGRSTDTQYF. The CDR3, as DNA: TGTGCCAGTAGTATCCCAAGTTCGGGACGGAGCACAGATACGCAGTATTTT. This sequence joins TRBV19 and TRBJ2-3; D might be TRBD1 or TRBD2, each matching 5 bases. Trimming took off 3 bases at V and 0 bases at J, with 16 bases between the two ends. In germline, CDR1 is LNHDA, CDR2 SQIVND (reference sequence). The CDR3 runs to 17 residues.

The rearrangement links TRBV7-9 to TRBJ1-1; D unresolved. The ends were cut back, 7 bases at V and 4 bases at J, with 10 bases in the middle. The CDR3 length is 12 residues. The germline gives CDR1 SEHNR, CDR2 FQNEAQ (reference sequence). The CDR3 DNA reads as TGTGCCAGCATCACCGCGGGCACTGAAGCTTTCTTT. This codes for CASITAGTEAFF.

This chain connects TRBV27 to TRBJ2-7, with 12 positions matching TRBD1. V lost 6 bases, J lost 7 bases, and 10 bases stayed unmatched. The CDR3 consists of 15 residues. Germline values: CDR1 MNHEY, CDR2 SMNVEV (reference sequence). The CDR3 region has the DNA TGTGCCAGCAGCGCCACGGGACAGGGGGCCCGGGAGCAGTACTTC. Translating it yields CASSATGQGAREQYF.

This clone has more than one count but fewer than ten. The J gene is TRBJ1-5, the V gene TRBV19; D gene ambiguous. This CDR3 has 16 residues. Germline loops: CDR1 LNHDA, CDR2 SQIVND (reference sequence). V lost 1 base, J lost 0 bases, and 10 bases lay in between. The CDR3: CASSIGQRYSNQPQHF. The CDR3 DNA is TGTGCCAGTAGTATAGGCCAGAGGTATAGCAATCAGCCCCAGCATTTT.